The present entry profiles one T cell receptor (beta chain) with its context. This sample was taken from a study of T-cell memory formation after mild COVID-19. MiXCR was run by TCRdb on the 5' RACE reads, yielding one entry per CDR3 protein. The sample has hundreds of thousands of distinct CDR3 sequences, 25% to 30% seen once. V lost 7 bases, J lost 2 bases, and 10 bases lay in between. In germline, CDR1 is LGHDT, CDR2 YNNKEL (reference sequence). CDR3 length: 13 amino acids. Sample: PBMCs or a T cell subset sorted from them (not recorded which). The receptor comes from an adult woman who had mild COVID-19 (a few samples of this study predate the infection). Cell type and time point are not known. The chain couples TRBV3-1 to TRBJ2-3; tentative D call: TRBD2 (5 bases). CDR3 DNA: TGTGCCAGCACGGGCGGGCCCACAGATACGCAGTATTTT. Translated: CASTGGPTDTQYF.